The present TCR beta chain was sequenced within a study of OX40 agonist ivuxolimab in advanced cancers. Looking at the study overall: Three patients had partial responses: one hepatocellular carcinoma, two cutaneous melanoma.

Assay: immunoSEQ multiplex PCR; the TCRdb copy retains only in-frame clones and omits some. The table has tens of thousands of clones, nearly 90% seen once. The CDR3 runs to 14 residues. V gave up 3 bases and J gave up 6 bases, with 15 bases separating them. CDR1 SGDLS and CDR2 YYNGEE come from the germline V gene. The rearrangement joins TRBV9 to TRBJ1-2, with D maybe TRBD1 (5 bases). This clonotype originated in an adult with an advanced solid tumor such as melanoma, head and neck, liver or kidney cancer. The source was CD4+ or CD8+ T cells sorted from blood, collected in a trial of the OX40 agonist ivuxolimab. The CDR3 loop reads CASSDDQGLDGYTF. Here the CDR3 DNA reads TGTGCCAGCAGCGACGATCAGGGTTTGGATGGCTACACCTTC.